A single T cell receptor beta chain is shown here with its context. It was with a sample-barcoded 5' primer and a J-beta primer mix that a second PCR of about 6 to 12 cycles was run. In TCRdb, the 5' RACE reads were re-called with MiXCR into one record per CDR3 protein. The sample has under 1,100,000 distinct CDR3 sequences, almost 25% seen once. The data originate from a study of blood T cells in healthy people across ages. The data also belong to a second study, concerning T cells of mothers and their children. That study reports: Donation came from three healthy Caucasian mothers together with their six children.

Source material: blood. The TCR comes from a girl aged 2 to 10 in good health.

The CDR3 bases are TGTGCCAGCAGCTCAACTAGCGGGTGGTTCTCCTACGAGCAGTACTTC. Its protein is CASSSTSGWFSYEQYF. The chain links TRBV11-2 to TRBJ2-7; the match to TRBD2 covers 9 bases. CDR1 and CDR2 from the germline V gene are SGHAT and FQNNGV. J was trimmed by 0 bases and V by 4 bases; bases with no gene match: 7. The CDR3 is made up of 16 amino acids.